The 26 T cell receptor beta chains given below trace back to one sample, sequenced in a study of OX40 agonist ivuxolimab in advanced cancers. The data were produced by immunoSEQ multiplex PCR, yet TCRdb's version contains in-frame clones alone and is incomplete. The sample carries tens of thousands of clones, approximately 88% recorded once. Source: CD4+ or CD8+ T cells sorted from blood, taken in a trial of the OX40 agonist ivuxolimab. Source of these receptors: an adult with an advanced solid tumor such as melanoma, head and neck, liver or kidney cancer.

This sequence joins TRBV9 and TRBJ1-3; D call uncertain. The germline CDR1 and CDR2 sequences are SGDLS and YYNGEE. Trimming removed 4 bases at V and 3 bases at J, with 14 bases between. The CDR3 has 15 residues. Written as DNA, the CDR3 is TGTGCCAGCAGCCCAGCCGGGCCGAGTGGAAACACCATATATTTT. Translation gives CASSPAGPSGNTIYF.

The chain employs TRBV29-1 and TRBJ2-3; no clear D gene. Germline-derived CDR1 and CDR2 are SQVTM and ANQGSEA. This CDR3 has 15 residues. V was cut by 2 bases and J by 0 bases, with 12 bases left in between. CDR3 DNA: TGCAGCGTTGAAAAGGGCGGCTTCAGCACAGATACGCAGTATTTT. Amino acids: CSVEKGGFSTDTQYF.

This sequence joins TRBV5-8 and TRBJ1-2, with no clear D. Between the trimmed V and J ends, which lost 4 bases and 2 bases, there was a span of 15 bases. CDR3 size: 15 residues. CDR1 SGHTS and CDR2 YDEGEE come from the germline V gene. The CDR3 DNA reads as TGTGCCAGCAGCCAAACACCCAGTTCCAACTATGGCTACACCTTC. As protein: CASSQTPSSNYGYTF.

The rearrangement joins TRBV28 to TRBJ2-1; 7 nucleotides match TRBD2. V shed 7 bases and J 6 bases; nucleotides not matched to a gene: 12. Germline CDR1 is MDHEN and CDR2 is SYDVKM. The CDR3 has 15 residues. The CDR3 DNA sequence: TGTGCCAGCACTCGGGTCCGGCGGGGGAGCAATGAGCAGTTCTTC. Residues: CASTRVRRGSNEQFF.

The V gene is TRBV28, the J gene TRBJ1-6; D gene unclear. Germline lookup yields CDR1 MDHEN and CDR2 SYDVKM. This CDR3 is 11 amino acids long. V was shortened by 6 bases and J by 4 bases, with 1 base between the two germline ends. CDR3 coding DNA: TGTGCCAGCAGATATAATTCACCCCTCCACTTT. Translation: CASRYNSPLHF.

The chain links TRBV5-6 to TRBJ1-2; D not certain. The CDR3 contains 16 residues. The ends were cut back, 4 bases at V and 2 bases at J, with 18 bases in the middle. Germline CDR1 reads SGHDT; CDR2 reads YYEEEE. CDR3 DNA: TGTGCCAGCAGCCCGACGGAATGGGTTGCAAACTATGGCTACACCTTC. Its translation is CASSPTEWVANYGYTF.

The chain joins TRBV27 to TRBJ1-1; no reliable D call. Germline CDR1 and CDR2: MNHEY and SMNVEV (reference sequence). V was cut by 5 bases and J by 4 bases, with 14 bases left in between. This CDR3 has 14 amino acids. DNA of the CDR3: TGTGCCAGCAGTCCCATCTCCGGGCTCACTGAAGCTTTCTTT. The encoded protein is CASSPISGLTEAFF.

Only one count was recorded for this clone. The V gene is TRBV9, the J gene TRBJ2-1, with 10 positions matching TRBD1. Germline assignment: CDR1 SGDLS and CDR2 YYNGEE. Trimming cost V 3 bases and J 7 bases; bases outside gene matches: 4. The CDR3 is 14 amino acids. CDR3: CASSAWTGGNEQFF. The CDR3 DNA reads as TGTGCCAGCAGCGCCTGGACAGGGGGGAATGAGCAGTTCTTC.

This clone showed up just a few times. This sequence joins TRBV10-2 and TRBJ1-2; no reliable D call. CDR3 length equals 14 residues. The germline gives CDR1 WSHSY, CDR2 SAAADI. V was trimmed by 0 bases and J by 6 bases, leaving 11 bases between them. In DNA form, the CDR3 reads TGCGCCAGCAGTGAGTCGAGAAAGGCCCATGGCTACACCTTC. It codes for CASSESRKAHGYTF.

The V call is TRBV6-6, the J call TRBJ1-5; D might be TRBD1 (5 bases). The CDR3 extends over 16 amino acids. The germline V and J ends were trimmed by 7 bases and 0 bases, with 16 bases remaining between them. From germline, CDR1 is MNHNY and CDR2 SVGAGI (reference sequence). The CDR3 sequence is CASTAGGWDSNQPQHF. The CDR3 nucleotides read TGTGCCAGCACCGCGGGGGGTTGGGATAGCAATCAGCCCCAGCATTTT.

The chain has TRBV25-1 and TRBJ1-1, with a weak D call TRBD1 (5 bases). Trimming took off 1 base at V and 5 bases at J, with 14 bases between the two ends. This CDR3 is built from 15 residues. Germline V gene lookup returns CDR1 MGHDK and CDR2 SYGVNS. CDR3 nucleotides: TGTGCCAGCAGTGAATCTAAGGGGAGCGGGACTGAAGCTTTCTTT. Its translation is CASSESKGSGTEAFF.

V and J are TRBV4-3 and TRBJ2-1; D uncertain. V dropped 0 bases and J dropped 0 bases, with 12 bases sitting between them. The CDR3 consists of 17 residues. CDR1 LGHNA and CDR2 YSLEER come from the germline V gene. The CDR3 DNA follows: TGCGCCAGCAGCCAAGATGGTTTCGGCTTCTCCTACAATGAGCAGTTCTTC. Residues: CASSQDGFGFSYNEQFF.

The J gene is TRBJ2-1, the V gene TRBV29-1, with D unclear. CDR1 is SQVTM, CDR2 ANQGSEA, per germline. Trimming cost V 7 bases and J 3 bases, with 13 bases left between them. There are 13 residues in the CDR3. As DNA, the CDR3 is TGCAGCGCTCTGACAAGTCTCTACAATGAGCAGTTCTTC. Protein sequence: CSALTSLYNEQFF.

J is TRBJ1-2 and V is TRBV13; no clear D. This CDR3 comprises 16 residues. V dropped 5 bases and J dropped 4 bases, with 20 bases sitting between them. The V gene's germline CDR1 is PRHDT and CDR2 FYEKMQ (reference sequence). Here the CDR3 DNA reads TGTGCCAGCAGCCTTTCGAACACGGTTCTCGTCTATGGCTACACCTTC. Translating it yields CASSLSNTVLVYGYTF.

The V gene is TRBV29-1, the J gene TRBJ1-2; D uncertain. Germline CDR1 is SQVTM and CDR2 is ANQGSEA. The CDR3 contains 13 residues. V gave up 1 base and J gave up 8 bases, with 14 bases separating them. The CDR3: CSVEGGPVSGYTF. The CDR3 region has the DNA TGCAGCGTTGAAGGTGGCCCGGTAAGCGGCTACACCTTC. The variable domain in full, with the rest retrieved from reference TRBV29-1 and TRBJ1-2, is SAVISQKPSRDICQRGTSLTIQCQVDSQVTMMFWYRQQPGQSLTLIATANQGSEATYESGFVIDKFPISRPNLTFSTLTVSNMSPEDSSIYLCSVEGGPVSGYTFGSGTRLTVV.

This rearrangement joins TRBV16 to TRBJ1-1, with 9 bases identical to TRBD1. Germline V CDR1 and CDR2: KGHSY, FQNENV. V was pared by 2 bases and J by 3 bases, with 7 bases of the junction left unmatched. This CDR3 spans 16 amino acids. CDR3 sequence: CASSQGTGPGYTEAFF. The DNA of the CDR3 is TGTGCCAGCAGCCAAGGGACAGGGCCAGGGTACACTGAAGCTTTCTTT. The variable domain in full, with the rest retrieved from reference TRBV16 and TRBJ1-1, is GEEVAQTPKHLVRGEGQKAKLYCAPIKGHSYVFWYQQVLKNEFKFLISFQNENVFDETGMPKERFSAKCLPNSPCSLEIQATKLEDSAVYFCASSQGTGPGYTEAFFGQGTRLTVV.

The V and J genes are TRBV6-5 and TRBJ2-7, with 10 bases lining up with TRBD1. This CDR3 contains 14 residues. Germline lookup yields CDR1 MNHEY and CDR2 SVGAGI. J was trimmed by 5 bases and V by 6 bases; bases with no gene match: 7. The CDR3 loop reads CASRLGTGVDEQYF. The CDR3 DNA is TGTGCCAGCAGGCTAGGGACAGGGGTGGACGAGCAGTACTTC.

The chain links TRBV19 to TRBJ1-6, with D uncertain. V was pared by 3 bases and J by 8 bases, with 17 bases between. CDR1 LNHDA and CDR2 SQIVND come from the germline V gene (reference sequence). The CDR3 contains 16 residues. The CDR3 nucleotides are TGTGCCAGTAGTATGGTTCTTACCGATTGGGATTCACCCCTCCACTTT. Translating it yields CASSMVLTDWDSPLHF.

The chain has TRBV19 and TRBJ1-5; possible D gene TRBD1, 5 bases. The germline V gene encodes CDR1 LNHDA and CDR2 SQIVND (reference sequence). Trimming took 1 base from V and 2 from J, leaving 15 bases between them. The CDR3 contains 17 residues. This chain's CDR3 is CASSIAPLGVGNQPQHF. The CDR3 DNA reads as TGTGCCAGTAGTATAGCCCCTTTAGGGGTGGGCAATCAGCCCCAGCATTTT. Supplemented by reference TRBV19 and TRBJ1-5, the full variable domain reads DGGITQSPKYLFRKEGQNVTLSCEQNLNHDAMYWYRQDPGQGLRLIYYSQIVNDFQKGDIAEGYSVSREKKESFPLTVTSAQKNPTAFYLCASSIAPLGVGNQPQHFGDGTRLSIL.

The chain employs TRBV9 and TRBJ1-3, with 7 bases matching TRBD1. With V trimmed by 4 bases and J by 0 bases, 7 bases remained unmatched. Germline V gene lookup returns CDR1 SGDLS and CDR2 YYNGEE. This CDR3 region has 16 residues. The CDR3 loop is CASSPGGASSGNTIYF. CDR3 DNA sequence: TGTGCCAGCAGCCCAGGGGGGGCTAGCTCTGGAAACACCATATATTTT.

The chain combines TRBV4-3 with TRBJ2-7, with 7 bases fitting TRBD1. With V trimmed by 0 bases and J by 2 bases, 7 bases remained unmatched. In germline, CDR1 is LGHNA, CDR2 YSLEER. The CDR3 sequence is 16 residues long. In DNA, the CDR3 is TGCGCCAGCAGCCAAGATGGCCAGGGGGTACCCTACGAGCAGTACTTC. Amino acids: CASSQDGQGVPYEQYF.

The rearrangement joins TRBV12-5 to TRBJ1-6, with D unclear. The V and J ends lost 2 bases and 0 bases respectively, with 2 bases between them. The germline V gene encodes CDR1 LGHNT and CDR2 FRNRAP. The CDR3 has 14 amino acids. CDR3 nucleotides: TGTGCTAGTGGTTTGAGCTCCTATAATTCACCCCTCCACTTT. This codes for CASGLSSYNSPLHF.

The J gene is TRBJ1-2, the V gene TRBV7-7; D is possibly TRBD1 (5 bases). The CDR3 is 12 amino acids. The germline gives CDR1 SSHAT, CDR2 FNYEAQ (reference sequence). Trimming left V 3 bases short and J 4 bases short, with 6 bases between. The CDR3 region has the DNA TGTGCCAGCAGCTTGGGACCCTATGGCTACACCTTC. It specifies CASSLGPYGYTF.

CDR3 bases: TGTGCCAGCAGCTGGCAGGGATCCGATGGGGTGAACGAGCAGTACTTC. Its protein product is CASSWQGSDGVNEQYF. The V gene is TRBV13, the J gene TRBJ2-7, with a weak D call TRBD1 (5 bases). This CDR3 is 16 amino acids long. Germline CDR1 and CDR2: PRHDT and FYEKMQ (reference sequence). V was shortened by 4 bases and J by 5 bases, with 21 bases between the two germline ends.

The CDR3 region has the DNA TGTGCCAGCCCCGGGACTAGCGGCTTACTAGATACGCAGTATTTT. Its translation: CASPGTSGLLDTQYF. The V gene is TRBV2, the J gene TRBJ2-3; 11 bases are a match to TRBD2. Trimming took 8 bases from V and 5 from J; bases not matched to a gene: 9. CDR3 size: 15 residues. Germline loops: CDR1 SNHLY, CDR2 FYNNEI. Drawing the rest from reference TRBV2 and TRBJ2-3, the complete variable domain is EPEVTQTPSHQVTQMGQEVILRCVPISNHLYFYWYRQILGQKVEFLVSFYNNEISEKSEIFDDQFSVERPDGSNFTLKIRSTKLEDSAMYFCASPGTSGLLDTQYFGPGTRLTVL.

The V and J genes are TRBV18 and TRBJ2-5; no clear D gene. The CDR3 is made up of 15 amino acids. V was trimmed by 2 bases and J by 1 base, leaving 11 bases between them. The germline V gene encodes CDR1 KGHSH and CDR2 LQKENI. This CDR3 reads CASSPGIEVQETQYF. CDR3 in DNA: TGTGCCAGCTCACCAGGGATAGAAGTCCAAGAGACCCAGTACTTC.